The 10 T cell receptor beta chains in this list originate from one sample, sequenced in a study of Graves' ophthalmopathy and Graves' hyperthyroidism. Amplified TCR beta CDR3 regions were obtained using RNA transcripts as template. Scientists carried out first-round RT-PCR using HTBI primers and then a second-round multiplex PCR. One entry per CDR3 protein results from TCRdb running MiXCR on the multiplex PCR reads. Here the sample spans roughly 1.1 million distinct CDR3 sequences, around a third being singletons. Input material: peripheral blood or thyroid tissue (not recorded which). The receptors here all came from an adult man with Graves' hyperthyroidism.

Many counts were recorded for this clonotype. The genes are TRBV10-3 and TRBJ1-1; D is uncertain. The V end was cut by 3 bases, the J end by 4 bases, with 12 bases between. The CDR3 runs to 14 residues. Germline V gene lookup returns CDR1 ENHRY and CDR2 SYGVKD. CDR3 in DNA: TGTGCCATCAGTGACTTGCCCATGAGCACTGAAGCTTTCTTT. Translating gives CAISDLPMSTEAFF.

This clonotype has only a few counts. The chain recombines TRBV29-1 with TRBJ1-1; D is perhaps TRBD1 (6 bases). This CDR3 region has 13 residues. V was pared by 7 bases and J by 0 bases, with 12 bases between. Germline CDR1 and CDR2: SQVTM and ANQGSEA. CDR3 sequence reads: CSAHGTMNTEAFF. Written as DNA, the CDR3 is TGCAGCGCACACGGGACAATGAACACTGAAGCTTTCTTT.

The V and J genes are TRBV9 and TRBJ1-1; 9 nucleotides match TRBD1. Germline V gene lookup returns CDR1 SGDLS and CDR2 YYNGEE. J lost 4 bases, V lost 0 bases, and 4 bases had no gene match. This CDR3 has 15 residues. CDR3: CASSVETGGGTEAFF. The CDR3 DNA reads TGTGCCAGCAGCGTAGAGACAGGGGGAGGCACTGAAGCTTTCTTT. Looking up the rest from reference TRBV9 and TRBJ1-1 gives the full variable domain: DSGVTQTPKHLITATGQRVTLRCSPRSGDLSVYWYQQSLDQGLQFLIQYYNGEERAKGNILERFSAQQFPDLHSELNLSSLELGDSALYFCASSVETGGGTEAFFGQGTRLTVV.

This clonotype was seen a handful of times. This sequence joins TRBV20-1 and TRBJ2-2; D ambiguous. The length of the CDR3 is 12 residues. Trimming shortened V by 1 base and J by 6 bases, and 6 bases separated the two germline ends. In germline, CDR1 is DFQATT, CDR2 SNEGSKA (reference sequence). Here the CDR3 reads CSARVPAGELFF. The CDR3 bases are TGCAGTGCTAGAGTGCCGGCCGGGGAGCTGTTTTTT.

This clonotype was counted ten times or more. This CDR3 is CASSLAFGSYEQYF. The CDR3 bases are TGTGCCAGCAGCTTAGCGTTTGGCTCCTACGAGCAGTACTTC. J is TRBJ2-7 and V is TRBV11-2, with D hard to call. This CDR3 comprises 14 residues. With 1 base removed from V and 0 bases from J, the gap between germline ends came to 7 bases. Germline lookup yields CDR1 SGHAT and CDR2 FQNNGV.

This clonotype was detected ten times or more. The rearrangement links TRBV19 to TRBJ1-5; unclear D gene. Germline V gene lookup returns CDR1 LNHDA and CDR2 SQIVND (reference sequence). V was shortened by 3 bases and J by 6 bases, with 15 bases between the two germline ends. CDR3 length: 15 residues. CDR3 sequence reads: CASSMGGLAGQPQHF. The CDR3 DNA is TGTGCCAGTAGTATGGGAGGCCTAGCTGGTCAGCCCCAGCATTTT.

This clonotype was detected ten times or more. The gene calls are TRBV2 and TRBJ1-1, with 9 bases identical to TRBD1. V lost 5 bases and J lost 7; bases outside the gene matches: 14. The CDR3 sequence is 16 residues long. CDR1 SNHLY and CDR2 FYNNEI come from the germline V gene. CDR3 sequence (DNA): TGTGCCAGCAGTAAGGACGCGGGACAGGGAATCTTTGAAGCTTTCTTT. Translated, it gives CASSKDAGQGIFEAFF.

The V and J genes are TRBV3-1 and TRBJ1-4, with 9 positions matching TRBD1. CDR3 length: 15 amino acids. From germline, CDR1 is LGHDT and CDR2 YNNKEL (reference sequence). V lost 3 bases, J lost 8 bases, and 7 bases stayed unmatched. The CDR3 reads CASSQWGQGEEKLFF. The CDR3 DNA sequence: TGTGCCAGCAGCCAGTGGGGACAGGGTGAGGAAAAACTGTTTTTT.

This clonotype was seen a few times. J is TRBJ2-2 and V is TRBV5-5; tentative D call: TRBD2 (5 bases). Germline CDR1 is SGHKS and CDR2 is YYEKEE (reference sequence). There are 16 residues in the CDR3. V was cut by 0 bases and J by 3 bases, with 12 bases left in between. CDR3 DNA: TGTGCCAGCAGCTTGGCGCTGGGGAGTTACACCGGGGAGCTGTTTTTT. Amino acids: CASSLALGSYTGELFF.

This clonotype was counted at least ten times. V and J are TRBV15 and TRBJ1-3; 7 bases line up with TRBD1. CDR1 and CDR2 (germline): LNHNV, YYDKDF (reference sequence). V was clipped by 2 bases and J by 0 bases; unmatched bases: 4. This CDR3 has 16 amino acids. CDR3 sequence (DNA): TGTGCCACCAGCAGACCACAGGGGCCCTCTGGAAACACCATATATTTT. This gives the protein CATSRPQGPSGNTIYF.